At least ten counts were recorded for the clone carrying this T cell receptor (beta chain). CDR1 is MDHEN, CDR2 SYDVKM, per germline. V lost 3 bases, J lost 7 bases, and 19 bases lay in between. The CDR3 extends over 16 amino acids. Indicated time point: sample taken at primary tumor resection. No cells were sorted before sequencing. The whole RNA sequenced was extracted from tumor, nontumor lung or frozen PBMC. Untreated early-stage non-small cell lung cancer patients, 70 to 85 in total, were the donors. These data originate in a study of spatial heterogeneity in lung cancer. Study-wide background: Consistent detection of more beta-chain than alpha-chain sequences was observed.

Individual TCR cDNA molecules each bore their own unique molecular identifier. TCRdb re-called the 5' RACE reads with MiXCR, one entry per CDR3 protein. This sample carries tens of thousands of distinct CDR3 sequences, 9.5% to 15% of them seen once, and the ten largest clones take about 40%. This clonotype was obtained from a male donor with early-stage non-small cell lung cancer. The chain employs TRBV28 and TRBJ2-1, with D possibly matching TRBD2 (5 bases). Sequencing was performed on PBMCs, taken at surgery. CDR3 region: CASSLARTRVSNEQFF. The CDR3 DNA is TGTGCCAGCAGTTTGGCCCGCACGAGGGTCTCGAATGAGCAGTTCTTC. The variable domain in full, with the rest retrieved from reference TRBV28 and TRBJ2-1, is DVKVTQSSRYLVKRTGEKVFLECVQDMDHENMFWYRQDPGLGLRLIYFSYDVKMKEKGDIPEGYSVSREKKERFSLILESASTNQTSMYLCASSLARTRVSNEQFFGPGTRLTVL.